Below, 20 T cell receptor beta chains from the same sample are listed, as sequenced in a study of blood T cell repertoires in COVID-19. Sequenced by immunoSEQ multiplex PCR; TCRdb stores in-frame clones only, minus some. The repertoire has about 22,000 clones, roughly 87% of them found once; the top ten carry 2.5% to 3%. The sequencing sample was made of peripheral blood. These receptors all stem from a man in his 70s with acute or convalescent COVID-19.

The chain recombines TRBV28 with TRBJ2-3; D ambiguous. This CDR3 has 14 amino acids. The germline CDR1 and CDR2 sequences are MDHEN and SYDVKM. V was clipped by 8 bases and J by 2 bases, with 14 bases between them. The CDR3 DNA is TGTGCCAGCCGGAGCCGTCTCTACACAGATACGCAGTATTTT. Amino acids: CASRSRLYTDTQYF.

The chain couples TRBV19 to TRBJ1-2; 8 nucleotides agree with TRBD1. With 4 bases clipped from V and 8 bases from J, the junction kept 3 bases outside the gene matches. The CDR3 runs to 12 residues. Germline-derived CDR1 and CDR2 are LNHDA and SQIVND (reference sequence). CDR3 bases: TGTGCCAGTAGTACCCGACAGGGGGGCTACACCTTC. Encoded protein: CASSTRQGGYTF.

The chain links TRBV19 to TRBJ1-5; 7 nucleotides line up with TRBD1. CDR1 LNHDA and CDR2 SQIVND come from the germline V gene (reference sequence). The CDR3 spans 15 residues. The trim removed 7 bases at V and 4 bases at J, leaving 10 bases unmatched. The DNA of the CDR3 is TGTGCCAGTACAACAACAGGGGCGAATAATCAGCCCCAGCATTTT. Translating gives CASTTTGANNQPQHF.

This clone was found a few times. The DNA for the CDR3 is TGTGCCAGCAGCCCATCGGGGGGGGTCGGTAGCAATCAGCCCCAGCATTTT. Its protein product is CASSPSGGVGSNQPQHF. This chain links TRBV7-8 with TRBJ1-5, with D possibly TRBD1 on 5 matching bases. The CDR3 totals 17 residues. CDR1 SGHVS and CDR2 FQNEAQ come from the germline V gene. Trimming left V 5 bases short and J 0 bases short, with 17 bases between.

The rearrangement uses TRBV2 and TRBJ2-3; 8 nucleotides line up with TRBD1. This CDR3 comprises 17 residues. V lost 4 bases to trimming and J lost 4 bases; unmatched junction nucleotides: 13. Germline CDR1 SNHLY, CDR2 FYNNEI. The CDR3: CASSADLVTGVPDTQYF. CDR3 DNA sequence: TGTGCCAGCAGTGCCGACCTTGTGACAGGGGTACCAGATACGCAGTATTTT.

This chain connects TRBV7-8 to TRBJ1-5; maybe TRBD1 (6 bases). Between the trimmed V and J ends, which lost 1 base and 5 bases, there was a span of 12 bases. The germline gives CDR1 SGHVS, CDR2 FQNEAQ. This CDR3 comprises 15 residues. The CDR3 sequence is CASSLGGGNYQPQHF. The CDR3 region has the DNA TGTGCCAGCAGCTTAGGCGGGGGCAATTATCAGCCCCAGCATTTT.

The J gene is TRBJ1-5, the V gene TRBV3-1 (or the pseudogene TRBV3-2); D ambiguous. V dropped 2 bases and J dropped 3 bases, with 8 bases sitting between them. The germline V gene has CDR1 LGHDT and CDR2 YNNKEL (reference sequence). The CDR3 consists of 14 residues. The CDR3 sequence: CASSQQVINQPQHF. In DNA, the CDR3 is TGTGCCAGCAGCCAACAGGTGATCAATCAGCCCCAGCATTTT.

The CDR3, as DNA: TGCGCCAGCAGCCAAGAGGTAGCGGGACATTACAATGAGCAGTTCTTC. Translated, it gives CASSQEVAGHYNEQFF. This sequence joins TRBV4-3 and TRBJ2-1; 8 bases are shared with TRBD2. Germline V CDR1 and CDR2: LGHNA, YSLEER. Trimming took 0 bases from V and 4 from J; bases not matched to a gene: 5. CDR3 length: 16 residues.

The gene calls are TRBV7-2 and TRBJ2-7, with 7 bases fitting TRBD2. CDR1 SGHTA and CDR2 FQGNSA come from the germline V gene. This CDR3 is 13 amino acids long. V dropped 3 bases and J dropped 2; count of bases not matched to a gene: 1. CDR3 in amino acids: CASSLRGTYEQYF. The CDR3, as DNA: TGTGCCAGCAGCTTGCGGGGGACCTACGAGCAGTACTTC.

The chain is built from TRBV7-2 and TRBJ2-1, with D possibly TRBD2 on 5 matching bases. The ends were cut back, 4 bases at V and 6 bases at J, with 16 bases in the middle. The CDR3 spans 15 residues. Germline CDR1 SGHTA, CDR2 FQGNSA. CDR3 in amino acids: CASSSPGGAGNEQFF. In nucleotides, the CDR3 is TGTGCCAGCAGCTCCCCGGGTGGTGCGGGCAATGAGCAGTTCTTC. Drawing the rest from reference TRBV7-2 and TRBJ2-1, the complete variable domain is GAGVSQSPSNKVTEKGKDVELRCDPISGHTALYWYRQSLGQGLEFLIYFQGNSAPDKSGLPSDRFSAERTGGSVSTLTIQRTQQEDSAVYLCASSSPGGAGNEQFFGPGTRLTVL.

The V gene is TRBV4-3, the J gene TRBJ2-2, with 11 bases fitting TRBD1. Looked up from germline, CDR1 is LGHNA and CDR2 is YSLEER. The CDR3 runs 16 residues. Germline trimming cut 0 bases from V and 14 bases from J; bases unmatched to any gene: 11. The CDR3 nucleotides read TGCGCCAGCAGCCAAGATCCTATCGCCGGGACAGGGGGACTGTTTTTT. Its protein is CASSQDPIAGTGGLFF.

The gene calls are TRBV15 and TRBJ2-1; 13 bases map to TRBD2. V dropped 0 bases and J dropped 9; count of bases not matched to a gene: 2. Looked up from germline, CDR1 is LNHNV and CDR2 is YYDKDF (reference sequence). This CDR3 is 15 amino acids long. CDR3: CATSRDRLAGGEQFF. The CDR3 DNA sequence: TGTGCCACCAGCAGAGATCGACTAGCGGGAGGTGAGCAGTTCTTC.

J is TRBJ1-2 and V is TRBV7-2; TRBD1 is a possible D gene (6 bases). V lost 5 bases, J lost 3 bases, and 10 bases lay in between. The CDR3 contains 13 residues. CDR1 is SGHTA, CDR2 FQGNSA, per germline. In DNA, the CDR3 is TGTGCCAGCAGCCTCAGACAGGACTATGGCTACACCTTC. Amino acid sequence: CASSLRQDYGYTF.

The V call is TRBV20-1, the J call TRBJ2-1; the D is unclear. Trimming took 6 bases from V and 8 from J, leaving 8 bases between them. Per the germline V gene, CDR1 is DFQATT and CDR2 is SNEGSKA (reference sequence). The CDR3 is made up of 10 amino acids. CDR3 sequence reads: CSASADEQFF. As DNA, the CDR3 is TGCAGTGCGTCGGCGGATGAGCAGTTCTTC.

This clone was seen a single time. The rearrangement uses TRBV4-1 and TRBJ2-5, with 8 bases matching TRBD1. The CDR3 runs to 15 residues. The trim removed 4 bases at V and 2 bases at J, leaving 6 bases unmatched. The germline V gene has CDR1 MGHRA and CDR2 YSYEKL. The CDR3 loop is CASSRSTGVQETQYF. CDR3 bases: TGCGCCAGCAGCCGTTCGACAGGGGTTCAAGAGACCCAGTACTTC.

The rearrangement uses TRBV5-5 and TRBJ2-1, with 13 nucleotides matching TRBD2. Germline V gene sequence: CDR1 SGHKS, CDR2 YYEKEE (reference sequence). V was clipped by 6 bases and J by 6 bases; unmatched bases: 6. The CDR3 is made up of 15 amino acids. Here the CDR3 reads CASTGLAGATNEQFF. The CDR3 region has the DNA TGTGCCAGCACCGGACTAGCGGGGGCCACCAATGAGCAGTTCTTC.

This clone was seen more than once but under ten times. The J gene is TRBJ2-1, the V gene TRBV19, with 9 bases that match TRBD2. The CDR3 totals 16 residues. Trimming at V came to 5 bases and at J to 1 base, leaving 6 bases not matched to a gene. Looked up from germline, CDR1 is LNHDA and CDR2 is SQIVND (reference sequence). CDR3 sequence (DNA): TGTGCCAGTAGTCGGCGGGGGGGCCGGTCCTACAATGAGCAGTTCTTC. It encodes CASSRRGGRSYNEQFF. The full variable domain, its missing parts supplied by reference TRBV19 and TRBJ2-1, is DGGITQSPKYLFRKEGQNVTLSCEQNLNHDAMYWYRQDPGQGLRLIYYSQIVNDFQKGDIAEGYSVSREKKESFPLTVTSAQKNPTAFYLCASSRRGGRSYNEQFFGPGTRLTVL.

The genes are TRBV28 and TRBJ2-2; TRBD2 matches at 11 bases. CDR3 length: 17 amino acids. After removal of 5 bases from V and 6 bases from J, the junction contained 11 bases not matched to a gene. In germline, CDR1 is MDHEN, CDR2 SYDVKM. CDR3 amino acids: CASSTPALAGGPGELFF. The CDR3 coding sequence is TGTGCCAGCAGTACGCCCGCTCTAGCGGGAGGCCCCGGGGAGCTGTTTTTT.

The chain combines TRBV4-3 with TRBJ2-7, with D maybe TRBD1 (7 bases). Germline assignment: CDR1 LGHNA and CDR2 YSLEER. Trimming cost V 0 bases and J 6 bases, with 12 bases left between them. The CDR3 length is 14 residues. The DNA of the CDR3 is TGCGCCAGCAGCCAAGACAGGGGGGTCGGCGAGCAGTACTTC. As protein: CASSQDRGVGEQYF.

The rearrangement joins TRBV11-3 to TRBJ2-1; a weak D match, TRBD2 (6 bases). CDR1 is SGHNT and CDR2 is YENEEA in the germline V gene. Trimming removed 5 bases at V and 10 bases at J, with 12 bases between. The CDR3 covers 12 residues. CDR3 sequence reads: CASSTSTAEQFF. Here the CDR3 DNA reads TGTGCCAGCAGCACTAGCACGGCGGAGCAGTTCTTC. The whole variable domain, filled in from reference TRBV11-3 and TRBJ2-1, reads EAGVVQSPRYKIIEKKQPVAFWCNPISGHNTLYWYLQNLGQGPELLIRYENEEAVDDSQLPKDRFSAERLKGVDSTLKIQPAELGDSAVYLCASSTSTAEQFFGPGTRLTVL.